What follows describes a single TCR beta chain. As handled by the study authors: Amplification from reference gene primers served as the basis for estimated nucleated cell counts. Only in-frame clones appear in the TCRdb table, and some are missing; sequencing was by immunoSEQ multiplex PCR. That table supplies the V and J calls and clone size; D and trimming were determined from the DNA. The table lists some 75,000 clones, approximately 80% of them singletons. This entry belongs to a study of blood T cell repertoires in COVID-19. Study information: Some COVID-19 samples were acute and others convalescent; all came from the United States, Italy and Spain. T cells, B-cell-depleted T cells, or PBMCs supplied cDNA or gDNA.

Enrolment of Seattle patients took place during active infection, and they were followed longitudinally. This CDR3 has 13 residues. Germline values: CDR1 SGHNT, CDR2 YYREEE (reference sequence). Trimming took 2 bases from V and 6 from J, leaving 11 bases between them. This sequence originates from a man between 45 and 60 years old with COVID-19, enrolled during active disease. Sequenced: peripheral blood. The genes are TRBV5-4 and TRBJ1-1, with D maybe TRBD1 (6 bases). The CDR3 sequence is CASSFVPGAEAFF. DNA for the CDR3: TGTGCCAGCAGCTTTGTGCCAGGGGCTGAAGCTTTCTTT.